Presented here are 14 T cell receptor beta chains from one specimen sequenced in a study of control samples from healthy donors and cancer patients. Data came from immunoSEQ multiplex PCR; TCRdb stores just in-frame clones and leaves some out. This sample carries about 120,000 clones, around 92% of them seen once, and the ten largest clones take 40%. The source material was blood. The receptors were sampled from a man between 50 and 59 years old in good health.

The chain couples TRBV5-4 to TRBJ2-5; TRBD1 aligns across 9 bases. The V segment lost 4 bases and the J segment 7 bases; nucleotides outside the gene matches: 5. CDR1 is SGHNT, CDR2 YYREEE, per germline (reference sequence). The CDR3 runs 13 residues. CDR3 in amino acids: CASSLDRGGTQYF. CDR3 in DNA: TGTGCCAGCAGCCTCGACAGGGGGGGGACCCAGTACTTC.

The chain has TRBV11-3 and TRBJ2-2; D gene uncertain. The CDR3 spans 12 residues. V lost 1 base and J 6 bases, leaving 3 bases between the germline ends. Germline V gene data show CDR1 as SGHNT and CDR2 as YENEEA. The CDR3 region has the DNA TGTGCCAGCAGCTTAGGGTCCGGGGAGCTGTTTTTT. It is translated as CASSLGSGELFF.

The genes are TRBV4-3 and TRBJ2-1; 9 bases match TRBD2. There are 19 residues in the CDR3. V lost 0 bases to trimming and J lost 0 bases; unmatched junction nucleotides: 9. Germline V gives CDR1 LGHNA, CDR2 YSLEER. The CDR3 DNA reads TGCGCCAGCAGCCAAGAGAATAGCGGGGGTCTCAGCTCCTACAATGAGCAGTTCTTC. It encodes CASSQENSGGLSSYNEQFF.

This sequence joins TRBV7-8 and TRBJ2-5, with no clear D. Germline assignment: CDR1 SGHVS and CDR2 FQNEAQ. CDR3 size: 16 residues. V was shortened by 2 bases and J by 4 bases, with 17 bases between the two germline ends. In DNA, the CDR3 is TGTGCCAGCAGCTTAAACGCTGGGCGACGGGTAGAGACCCAGTACTTC. Translation: CASSLNAGRRVETQYF.

V and J are TRBV29-1 and TRBJ1-1; D may be TRBD1 (5 bases). The germline V gene has CDR1 SQVTM and CDR2 ANQGSEA. The V gene lost 7 bases and the J gene lost 1 base, with 10 bases spanning the gap. The CDR3 runs 12 residues. CDR3: CSAFQGNTEAFF. CDR3 nucleotides: TGCAGCGCCTTCCAGGGGAACACTGAAGCTTTCTTT.

This chain connects TRBV5-1 to TRBJ2-5; D not certain. CDR3 size: 13 residues. Germline lookup yields CDR1 SGHRS and CDR2 YFSETQ. The V end was cut by 4 bases, the J end by 5 bases, with 12 bases between. The CDR3 DNA is TGCGCCAGCAGCCAACGCCTAGGGGAGACCCAGTACTTC. Translated, it gives CASSQRLGETQYF.

This chain uses TRBV7-2 with TRBJ1-2, with D tentatively TRBD1 (5 bases). The V gene lost 6 bases and the J gene lost 4 bases, with 9 bases spanning the gap. Germline V gene lookup returns CDR1 SGHTA and CDR2 FQGNSA. The CDR3 runs 12 residues. The CDR3: CASSPGTYGYTF. CDR3 bases: TGTGCCAGCAGTCCAGGGACCTATGGCTACACCTTC.

J is TRBJ1-6 and V is TRBV4-1; 9 bases are a match to TRBD1. The CDR3 is made up of 15 amino acids. Germline V gene sequence: CDR1 MGHRA, CDR2 YSYEKL. Trimming took 3 bases from V and 10 from J; bases not matched to a gene: 7. As DNA, the CDR3 is TGCGCCAGCAGCCACCAGGACAGGGGAGGCTCACCCCTCCACTTT. It codes for CASSHQDRGGSPLHF.

The J gene is TRBJ1-5, the V gene TRBV5-1, with 8 bases lining up with TRBD1. Germline V CDR1 and CDR2: SGHRS, YFSETQ. Germline trimming cut 5 bases from V and 5 bases from J; bases unmatched to any gene: 3. This CDR3 contains 13 residues. The chain's CDR3 is CASSPDRDQPQHF. The CDR3 DNA follows: TGCGCCAGCAGTCCGGACAGGGATCAGCCCCAGCATTTT.

This clone was counted only a few times. The rearrangement links TRBV25-1 to TRBJ1-6; no reliable D call. Trimming pared 1 base from V and 3 bases from J, leaving 10 bases between. The CDR3 totals 16 residues. The V gene's germline CDR1 is MGHDK and CDR2 SYGVNS. For the CDR3, the DNA is TGTGCCAGCAGTGAATCCCAAGGATACTATAATTCACCCCTCCACTTT. Protein sequence: CASSESQGYYNSPLHF. The variable domain in full, with the rest retrieved from reference TRBV25-1 and TRBJ1-6, is EADIYQTPRYLVIGTGKKITLECSQTMGHDKMYWYQQDPGMELHLIHYSYGVNSTEKGDLSSESTVSRIRTEHFPLTLESARPSHTSQYLCASSESQGYYNSPLHFGNGTRLTVT.

The J gene is TRBJ1-2, the V gene TRBV11-2; possibly TRBD1 for D (5 bases). The V end was cut by 5 bases, the J end by 5 bases, with 15 bases between. CDR1 and CDR2 (germline): SGHAT, FQNNGV. This CDR3 spans 14 amino acids. CDR3 coding DNA: TGTGCCAGCAGCCACTCACGGGACGATTATGGCTACACCTTC. Translating it yields CASSHSRDDYGYTF. Drawing the rest from reference TRBV11-2 and TRBJ1-2, the complete variable domain is EAGVAQSPRYKIIEKRQSVAFWCNPISGHATLYWYQQILGQGPKLLIQFQNNGVVDDSQLPKDRFSAERLKGVDSTLKIQPAKLEDSAVYLCASSHSRDDYGYTFGSGTRLTVV.

The V and J genes are TRBV10-3 and TRBJ1-3; D unclear. The CDR3 is made up of 14 amino acids. V lost 10 bases and J 4 bases, leaving 17 bases between the germline ends. Germline V gene data show CDR1 as ENHRY and CDR2 as SYGVKD. DNA for the CDR3: TGTGCCAGTCAAATCACGGTGGGGGGAAACACCATATATTTT. It encodes CASQITVGGNTIYF.

The chain couples TRBV19 to TRBJ1-5; TRBD1 might be the D (5 bases). The V end was cut by 3 bases, the J end by 7 bases, with 13 bases between. The length of the CDR3 is 14 residues. Germline V gene sequence: CDR1 LNHDA, CDR2 SQIVND (reference sequence). This chain's CDR3 is CASSIRREGQPQHF. The CDR3 coding sequence is TGTGCCAGTAGTATCCGCAGGGAGGGACAGCCCCAGCATTTT.

This clone has just a few counts. The V and J genes are TRBV5-1 and TRBJ1-3; D is ambiguous. Germline CDR1 reads SGHRS; CDR2 reads YFSETQ. V was clipped by 0 bases and J by 3 bases, with 4 bases between them. The CDR3 is made up of 13 amino acids. Here the CDR3 reads CASSLDGGNTIYF. CDR3 DNA: TGCGCCAGCAGCTTGGACGGTGGAAACACCATATATTTT.